This T cell receptor beta chain originates from a study of Graves' ophthalmopathy and Graves' hyperthyroidism (dated by TCRdb to the late 2010s). General notes on the study: Peripheral blood was collected at initial diagnosis, prior to any treatment. To tell Graves' ophthalmopathy apart from Graves' hyperthyroidism, and to predict which patients would progress to ophthalmopathy, the study relied on TCR beta repertoire signatures. In total, some 130 blood samples were TCR-sequenced: approximately 40 ophthalmopathy, under 80 hyperthyroidism and roughly 17 hyperthyroidism-to-ophthalmopathy patients. To explore V-J signatures that separate ophthalmopathy from hyperthyroidism, a discovery set of approximately 100 patients was enrolled, consisting of about 45 with ophthalmopathy and some 59 with stable hyperthyroidism. The independent validation cohort included approximately 19 hyperthyroidism patients plus 17 patients who later progressed from hyperthyroidism to ophthalmopathy. T-cell repertoires of thyroid tissue and blood were compared in about six hyperthyroidism patients. Following sample collection, hyperthyroidism patients were given methimazole at a starting dose of 30 mg daily, and ophthalmopathy patients were given high-dose intravenous methylprednisolone. The 75 to 100 discovery patients were randomly split 7:3 into training and test sets. The paper's findings and limits, for the study overall: No statistical method was used to predetermine the sample size, and group allocation was not hidden from the investigators. In validation, the model predicted ophthalmopathy progression with less than 71% sensitivity and roughly 72% specificity; fewer than 15 predicted patients were CT-confirmed with GO in a median of about 6.1 months. Among expanded thyroid clonotypes with frequency above 0.001, most also showed up in blood, which suggests that blood repertoires may reflect the thyroid immune response. In cross-validation, the 13-signature model distinguished ophthalmopathy from stable hyperthyroidism with about 87% sensitivity and around 81% specificity, and in the test set the corresponding values were approximately 80% and 68%.

This clonotype was counted many times. Its recognized antigen is unknown. No much larger clonotype is one base removed from it; base qualities were not supplied. Stable hyperthyroidism was defined as no progression to ophthalmopathy within 18 months of follow-up. Hyperthyroidism patients were newly diagnosed, were aged 18 to 65 years, and had a disease duration under 2 months. Patients with other autoimmune diseases, uncontrolled infections, pregnancy or lactation were excluded from the study. Clinical symptoms, serum thyroxine, TRAb, thyroid ultrasound and orbital computed tomography were used for diagnosis. Ficoll-Paque density gradient centrifugation was used to isolate PBMCs from under 11 ml of fresh peripheral blood. Total RNA was extracted with Trizol reagent and quality-checked on an Agilent 2100 Bioanalyzer. TCR beta CDR3 regions were amplified from RNA transcripts for repertoire sequencing. The first round was an RT-PCR using HTBI primers with the Qiagen OneStep RT-PCR kit, and this first round was followed by a second-round multiplex PCR, then size selection and purification. Sequencing of the libraries was carried out on an Illumina HiSeq2000 in paired-end mode with 100 bp reads. Regarding the original processing steps: SOAPnuke was used to process the reads, removing any read that contained adapters or uncalled bases, had a mean Phred below 15, or lacked an exact match to the constant primer or identifier. COPE v1.2.5 was used to merge the high-quality paired reads. Each unique nucleotide sequence was treated as a clonotype, and MiTCR v1.1 was used to align the clonotypes to the IMGT TRB V, D and J references. Analysis was restricted to V-J combinations with a frequency above 0.0001, which covered 98% to 99.2% of repertoires. For each V-J combination, a TCR clonal expansion and chaos score was defined as F50 clonal expansion divided by the chaos observed in the TCRdist matrix. Welch's t-statistics and random forest were used to reduce the features to 13 V-J combinations, which were then used as input to a naive Bayes classifier. Thyroid-blood repertoire similarity was quantified with the Morisita-Horn index. Through fastp at Q25 and MiXCR, TCRdb rebuilt clones from the public reads, retaining in-frame beta chains. All rows with the same CDR3 protein become a single entry with the most common DNA and genes. Clone size and V and J calls follow TCRdb, not the original study. The sample table holds about 390,000 distinct CDR3 sequences, of which 15% were seen once. The top ten constitute roughly 7% of the sample.

At the junction V is shortened by 2 bases and J by 4 bases; bases outside the gene matches: 7. CDR1 MNHNS and CDR2 SASEGT are derived from the germline V gene. The CDR3 has 16 amino acids, counting the end cysteine and phenylalanine. Kept here is only the CDR3 DNA, which spans 48 bases and is read in frame from base 1. The chain is assembled from TRBV6-1 and TRBJ1-2, with 10 bases aligning to TRBD1. The sample was peripheral blood. The sequence was obtained from a woman younger than 35 with stable Graves' hyperthyroidism. Donor details come from another sample of the same person, matched by shared clones. CDR3 loop: CASSESRQGALYGYTF. The sequenced DNA: TGTGCCAGCAGTGAATCGAGACAGGGGGCTCTCTATGGCTACACCTTC.